The entry that follows covers one T cell receptor beta chain sequence. Its target is not known. Sequenced by immunoSEQ multiplex PCR; TCRdb stores in-frame clones only, minus some. The sample shows approximately 96,000 clones, 90% of them seen only once. The data were taken from a study of OX40 agonist ivuxolimab in advanced cancers. Background on the study: Patients in the trial were receiving intravenous ivuxolimab every 2 weeks, at doses of 0.01 to 10 mg/kg.

Study-level findings and limits: Dose levels from 0.1 to 3.0 mg/kg saw CD4+ and CD8+ blood T cells expand clonally by week 6.

The length of the CDR3 is 20 residues. In germline, CDR1 is MNHNS, CDR2 SASEGT. J lost 0 bases, V lost 4 bases, and 16 bases had no gene match. The sequence came from an adult with an advanced solid tumor such as melanoma, head and neck, liver or kidney cancer. This chain uses TRBV6-1 with TRBJ1-5; 9 nucleotides agree with TRBD1. This specimen consisted of CD4+ or CD8+ T cells sorted from blood, obtained in a trial of the OX40 agonist ivuxolimab. CDR3 nucleotides: TGTGCCAGCAGTGTATTTCGATTGAGGGGACAGGGTTATAGCAATCAGCCCCAGCATTTT. Translated: CASSVFRLRGQGYSNQPQHF.